These 10 T cell receptor beta chains came from one sample sequenced in a study of spatial heterogeneity in lung cancer. A single record per CDR3 protein comes from TCRdb applying MiXCR to the 5' RACE reads. The sample consists of 4,000 or so distinct CDR3 sequences, under 8% of them appearing once. Study-wide points: The number of expanded tumor alpha and beta chains correlated with mutation number.

As to time point: sample taken at primary tumor resection. These receptors are not linked to any known antigen. Here the sequenced sample was lung tumor tissue, taken at surgery. These receptors were taken from a male donor with early-stage non-small cell lung cancer.

This clonotype showed up just a few times. Because this beta chain is a stray read in a library intended to capture alpha chains, its abundance should not be given much weight. The chain couples TRBV6-2 or TRBV6-3 to TRBJ1-2, with a tentative D call TRBD1 (6 bases). This CDR3 spans 17 amino acids. Germline CDR1 and CDR2: MNHEY and SVGEGT. Trimming took off 2 bases at V and 4 bases at J, with 20 bases between the two ends. The CDR3 protein is CASSYTDRRSSLYGYTF. The CDR3 nucleotides read TGTGCCAGCAGTTACACCGACAGGAGATCCTCTCTCTATGGCTACACCTTC.

On this clonotype itself: A library made for alpha chains picked up this beta chain off target, so its size means little. The chain couples TRBV7-9 to TRBJ2-7; D gene uncertain. CDR1 SEHNR and CDR2 FQNEAQ come from the germline V gene (reference sequence). The CDR3 contains 16 residues. Trimming removed 2 bases from V and 1 base from J, with 15 bases in between. In DNA form, the CDR3 reads TGTGCCAGCAGCTTAATCGGCGGAACTCTGTCCTACGAGCAGTACTTC. Protein: CASSLIGGTLSYEQYF.

With regard to this clonotype: In a library made to pick up alpha chains, this beta chain is a stray read with a size that means little. The J gene is TRBJ2-3, the V gene TRBV11-1; TRBD1 matches at 8 bases. The CDR3 contains 16 residues. The germline V gene encodes CDR1 SGHAT and CDR2 FQDESV (reference sequence). J gave up 2 bases and V 4 bases, and 8 bases lay outside the gene matches. The CDR3 DNA reads TGTGCCAGCAGCTCCGGGACAGGCGGCAACACAGATACGCAGTATTTT. It yields the protein CASSSGTGGNTDTQYF.

Concerning this clonotype itself: The library was built for alpha chains, so this beta chain is an off-target read and its size means little. The chain carries TRBV24-1 and TRBJ2-5; D is possibly TRBD1 (6 bases). The CDR3 extends over 17 amino acids. The V gene's germline CDR1 is KGHDR and CDR2 SFDVKD. Deletions cut 4 bases from V and 3 bases from J, with 20 bases between. Here the CDR3 reads CATSERTGTYHEETQYF. Written as DNA, the CDR3 is TGTGCCACCAGTGAAAGGACCGGGACATATCACGAAGAGACCCAGTACTTC.

This clonotype is termed medium-sized. Because this beta chain is a stray read in a library intended to capture alpha chains, its abundance should not be given much weight. The chain links TRBV6-5 to TRBJ1-4, with D perhaps matching TRBD1 (6 bases). Trimming removed 2 bases at V and 3 bases at J, with 10 bases between. Germline-derived CDR1 and CDR2 are MNHEY and SVGAGI. There are 15 residues in the CDR3. CDR3 residues: CASSYERGANEKLFF. DNA of the CDR3: TGTGCCAGCAGTTACGAGAGGGGGGCTAATGAAAAACTGTTTTTT.

This clonotype was recorded many times. In a library made to pick up alpha chains, this beta chain is a stray read with a size that means little. The V call is TRBV2, the J call TRBJ1-2, with unresolved D. V lost 6 bases, J lost 3 bases, and 8 bases lay in between. CDR3 length: 12 residues. The germline gives CDR1 SNHLY, CDR2 FYNNEI. The DNA of the CDR3 is TGTGCCAGCAGAGGGAAATACTATGGCTACACCTTC. Its translation: CASRGKYYGYTF.

This clonotype counts as medium-sized (0.01 to 0.1%). The library was built for alpha chains, so this beta chain is an off-target read and its size means little. CDR3 sequence (DNA): TGTGCCAGCAGCGCCACTGACATGATCCAAACACCCCTCCACTTT. This codes for CASSATDMIQTPLHF. The chain carries TRBV9 and TRBJ1-6; D not certain. Germline loops: CDR1 SGDLS, CDR2 YYNGEE. V lost 3 bases to trimming and J lost 11 bases, with 18 bases between them. The length of the CDR3 is 15 residues.

This clonotype was recorded at least ten times. This beta chain was picked up by a library intended for alpha chains and is off target, so its count carries little meaning. This rearrangement joins TRBV6-5 to TRBJ2-2; D gene unclear. The CDR3 spans 15 residues. Germline values: CDR1 MNHEY, CDR2 SVGAGI. Deletions cut 2 bases from V and 5 bases from J, with 12 bases between. CDR3 region: CASSYALLGTGELFF. CDR3 nucleotides: TGTGCCAGCAGTTACGCCCTCCTGGGGACCGGGGAGCTGTTTTTT.

This clonotype was recorded at least ten times. With the library built for alpha chains, this beta chain is off target and its frequency is not meaningful. The V gene is TRBV6-1, the J gene TRBJ2-3; no clear D. Germline CDR1 MNHNS, CDR2 SASEGT. Trimming cost V 5 bases and J 3 bases, with 12 bases left between them. This CDR3 has 14 residues. Here the CDR3 DNA reads TGTGCCAGCAGTACTGCGGCCGGTACAGATACGCAGTATTTT. Its protein is CASSTAAGTDTQYF.

Ten or more counts support this clonotype. Because the library targeted alpha chains, this beta chain is an off-target read whose size means little. The V call is TRBV2, the J call TRBJ2-2, with D unclear. Trimming left V 4 bases short and J 4 bases short, with 10 bases between. The length of the CDR3 is 14 residues. Germline values: CDR1 SNHLY, CDR2 FYNNEI. CDR3 DNA sequence: TGTGCCAGCAGTGCCAATAAAGGCACCGGGGAGCTGTTTTTT. Amino acids: CASSANKGTGELFF. The full variable domain, with the rest looked up from reference TRBV2 and TRBJ2-2, is EPEVTQTPSHQVTQMGQEVILRCVPISNHLYFYWYRQILGQKVEFLVSFYNNEISEKSEIFDDQFSVERPDGSNFTLKIRSTKLEDSAMYFCASSANKGTGELFFGEGSRLTVL.